This T cell receptor (beta chain) emerged from a study of blood T cell repertoires in COVID-19. On the study more broadly: Samples taken during acute and convalescent COVID-19 were collected in the United States, Italy and Spain. T cells, B-cell-depleted T cells, or PBMCs supplied cDNA or gDNA.

The study drew participants aged about 18 to 89 years from about two dozen US areas. This clone was detected once. Generated by immunoSEQ multiplex PCR, the TCRdb table keeps only in-frame clones and is missing some. The data show about 400,000 clones, with approximately 90% seen just once and roughly 1.8% held by the top ten. Germline V gives CDR1 SGDLS, CDR2 YYNGEE. V gave up 3 bases and J gave up 4 bases; unmatched junction bases: 6. The CDR3 is 15 amino acids. The chain employs TRBV9 and TRBJ1-4; TRBD1 matches at 7 bases. This receptor was taken from a woman in her late teens or twenties with acute COVID-19. The source material was PBMCs or T cells enriched from blood (not recorded which). CDR3 loop: CASSASGQINEKLFF. The CDR3 DNA follows: TGTGCCAGCAGCGCGTCGGGACAGATTAATGAAAAACTGTTTTTT.